The 11 T cell receptor beta chains below were found in one sample sequenced in a study of immune evolution from preneoplasia to lung adenocarcinoma. TCRdb's table, derived via immunoSEQ multiplex PCR, lists solely in-frame clones and lacks some. The table includes about 11,000 clones, roughly 80% detected once. The sample was FFPE normal lung tissue adjacent to the tumor. Receptors were obtained from a person between 55 and 69 years old with lung adenocarcinoma. Some clones in this sample may be carry-over from other donors' samples.

The rearrangement uses TRBV28 and TRBJ2-1, with 8 bases matching TRBD2. The V and J ends lost 5 bases and 1 base, in that order; junction bases with no gene match: 16. The CDR3 is 19 amino acids. Per germline, CDR1 MDHEN and CDR2 SYDVKM. CDR3 region: CASSPSTVTSGVSYNEQFF. In DNA form, the CDR3 reads TGTGCCAGCAGTCCCTCCACCGTAACTAGCGGAGTTTCCTACAATGAGCAGTTCTTC.

This chain uses TRBV7-2 with TRBJ2-1; 12 bases fit TRBD2. The CDR3 sequence is 15 residues long. The germline gives CDR1 SGHTA, CDR2 FQGNSA. J lost 6 bases, V lost 0 bases, and 0 bases had no gene match. This chain's CDR3 is CASSLALAGGNEQFF. As DNA, the CDR3 is TGTGCCAGCAGCTTAGCACTAGCGGGAGGCAATGAGCAGTTCTTC.

For this clone: With a much larger clone just one base away, this may be a read error. This CDR3 is also generated by other DNA sequences in the sample. The chain combines TRBV5-1 with TRBJ1-1; no firm D call. The CDR3 runs to 14 residues. Germline CDR1 and CDR2: SGHRS and YFSETQ. The ends were cut back, 0 bases at V and 0 bases at J, with 6 bases in the middle. The CDR3 sequence: CASSLDGMNTEAFF. CDR3 nucleotide sequence: TGCGCCAGCAGCTTGGACGGGATGAACACTGAAGCTTTCTTT.

The sample holds one count of this clone. The chain recombines TRBV11-3 with TRBJ1-5; D call uncertain. Trimming removed 4 bases from V and 4 bases from J, with 8 bases in between. The germline gives CDR1 SGHNT, CDR2 YENEEA. This CDR3 has 13 amino acids. DNA for the CDR3: TGTGCCAGCAGCTCTAACATGAATCAGCCCCAGCATTTT. It translates to CASSSNMNQPQHF.

This clone was seen a few times. This chain joins TRBV10-1 and TRBJ2-3; a possible D gene is TRBD2 (5 bases). CDR3 length: 15 amino acids. V was clipped by 0 bases and J by 6 bases, with 13 bases between them. CDR1 WNHNN and CDR2 SYGVQD come from the germline V gene (reference sequence). CDR3 nucleotide sequence: TGCGCCAGCAGTGAGTCTGGGGTCTTAGCGGATACGCAGTATTTT. Its protein product is CASSESGVLADTQYF.

The rearrangement joins TRBV10-2 to TRBJ2-7; D might be TRBD2 (5 bases). Germline V gene lookup returns CDR1 WSHSY and CDR2 SAAADI. Deletions cut 6 bases from V and 6 bases from J, with 21 bases between. The CDR3 has 15 amino acids. CDR3 sequence (DNA): TGCGCCAGCAGAAGTAGGACGTCGGGGATGGGCGAGCAGTACTTC. Translation: CASRSRTSGMGEQYF.

The chain couples TRBV4-2 to TRBJ2-5; D is undetermined. CDR1 is LGHNA, CDR2 YNFKEQ, per germline. The CDR3 has 13 amino acids. The ends were cut back, 0 bases at V and 5 bases at J, with 7 bases in the middle. The CDR3 bases are TGTGCCAGCAGCCAAGAGTGGCGGGAGACCCAGTACTTC. This encodes CASSQEWRETQYF.

This sequence joins TRBV5-1 and TRBJ2-7, with D maybe TRBD2 (6 bases). The V gene lost 3 bases and the J gene lost 6 bases, with 16 bases spanning the gap. The CDR3 sequence is 14 residues long. In germline, CDR1 is SGHRS, CDR2 YFSETQ. CDR3 protein: CASSSSGFRLEQYF. The CDR3 region has the DNA TGCGCCAGCAGCTCCAGCGGGTTCAGGCTCGAGCAGTACTTC.

This clone was detected once. The chain has TRBV11-3 and TRBJ2-3; D is possibly TRBD2 (6 bases). In germline, CDR1 is SGHNT, CDR2 YENEEA. There are 14 residues in the CDR3. Trimming shortened V by 0 bases and J by 6 bases, and 10 bases separated the two germline ends. CDR3 region: CASSLETSTDTQYF. For the CDR3, the DNA is TGTGCCAGCAGCTTAGAGACTAGTACGGATACGCAGTATTTT.

The J gene is TRBJ2-1, the V gene TRBV7-2, with D unresolved. V was clipped by 7 bases and J by 2 bases, with 12 bases between them. The length of the CDR3 is 14 residues. Germline assignment: CDR1 SGHTA and CDR2 FQGNSA. The CDR3 nucleotides read TGTGCCAGCACACCCCAATATGCCTACAATGAGCAGTTCTTC. Its protein product is CASTPQYAYNEQFF.

This sequence joins TRBV2 and TRBJ2-2; D is perhaps TRBD1 (6 bases). Between the trimmed V and J ends, which lost 4 bases and 0 bases, there was a span of 9 bases. From germline, CDR1 is SNHLY and CDR2 FYNNEI. This CDR3 comprises 15 residues. The CDR3 coding sequence is TGTGCCAGCAGTGGACAGGCCACGAACACCGGGGAGCTGTTTTTT. As protein: CASSGQATNTGELFF.